These 24 T cell receptor beta chains were all obtained from the same sample, sequenced in a study of T cell responses to AZD1222 COVID-19 vaccine (dated by TCRdb to about 2021). Library creation used the immunoSEQ multiplex PCR assay. TCRdb mirrors the immuneACCESS table, restricted to in-frame sequences. Some clones are absent from its copies; in checked studies, under half trace to an unresolved V gene, and the reason for the others is unknown. In this sample the table shows roughly 80,000 clones, just over 90% of which occur a single time. Less than 5.5% of the sample is held by the ten biggest clonotypes. Taken with the paper, the label for time point translates to: about 28 days (+/-7) after the second vaccine dose. The input for sequencing was peripheral blood, taken 28 days after the second AZD1222 dose. Receptors were obtained from an adult who received the AZD1222 COVID-19 vaccine.

Only one count was recorded for this clone. This rearrangement joins TRBV6-2 or TRBV6-3 to TRBJ1-4; tentative D call: TRBD1 (5 bases). There are 15 residues in the CDR3. V lost 0 bases, J lost 5 bases, and 10 bases lay in between. Germline-derived CDR1 and CDR2 are MNHEY and SVGEGT. The CDR3 loop reads CASSYSGDGNEKLFF. Written as DNA, the CDR3 is TGTGCCAGCAGTTACTCAGGGGACGGCAATGAAAAACTGTTTTTT.

The chain joins TRBV3-1 (or the pseudogene TRBV3-2) to TRBJ2-5; 10 bases match TRBD2. CDR1 is LGHDT and CDR2 is YNNKEL in the germline V gene (reference sequence). The CDR3 runs to 16 residues. V shed 5 bases, J shed 2 bases, and the junction held 8 bases outside the gene matches. The CDR3 DNA sequence: TGTGCCAGCAGCGGGAGACTAGCGGGCGCTCAAGAGACCCAGTACTTC. It translates to CASSGRLAGAQETQYF.

V usage is TRBV27 and J usage is TRBJ2-3; a possible D gene is TRBD1 (6 bases). In germline, CDR1 is MNHEY, CDR2 SMNVEV (reference sequence). The CDR3 has 13 amino acids. V was cut by 5 bases and J by 8 bases, with 14 bases left in between. CDR3 nucleotides: TGTGCCAGCAGTACGTGGACAGAGGGTACGCAGTATTTT. Amino acid sequence: CASSTWTEGTQYF.

This sequence joins TRBV6-5 and TRBJ1-1; 8 bases fit TRBD1. The junction had 9 bases not matched to a gene; V was cut back by 6 bases and J by 3 bases. The CDR3 is made up of 15 amino acids. Germline values: CDR1 MNHEY, CDR2 SVGAGI. Here the CDR3 DNA reads TGTGCCAGCAGGAGCGCTCAGGGGGCGTACACTGAAGCTTTCTTT. The encoded protein is CASRSAQGAYTEAFF.

The chain carries TRBV9 and TRBJ1-6; 10 positions match TRBD1. CDR1 and CDR2 (germline): SGDLS, YYNGEE. The junction had 11 bases not matched to a gene; V was cut back by 4 bases and J by 7 bases. This CDR3 is 17 amino acids long. CDR3 DNA sequence: TGTGCCAGCAGCTCTTCGGGACAGGGGAGGATGAATTCACCCCTCCACTTT. Translated: CASSSSGQGRMNSPLHF.

This clone was counted a single time. The rearrangement uses TRBV14 and TRBJ2-7, with TRBD1 as a possible D gene (6 bases). CDR1 SGHDN and CDR2 FVKESK come from the germline V gene. V lost 3 bases and J lost 3, with 15 bases in between. The CDR3 is 15 amino acids. The CDR3 sequence: CASSHPGTSYYEQYF. For the CDR3, the DNA is TGTGCCAGCAGCCACCCCGGGACATCGTACTACGAGCAGTACTTC. Drawing the rest from reference TRBV14 and TRBJ2-7, the complete variable domain is EAGVTQFPSHSVIEKGQTVTLRCDPISGHDNLYWYRRVMGKEIKFLLHFVKESKQDESGMPNNRFLAERTGGTYSTLKVQPAELEDSGVYFCASSHPGTSYYEQYFGPGTRLTVT.

The V and J genes are TRBV19 and TRBJ1-1; no definite D call. Trimming removed 5 bases at V and 1 base at J, with 5 bases between. Looked up from germline, CDR1 is LNHDA and CDR2 is SQIVND (reference sequence). The CDR3 is 12 amino acids. The CDR3 loop is CASSRRNTEAFF. DNA for the CDR3: TGTGCCAGTAGTCGCCGGAACACTGAAGCTTTCTTT.

This clone appeared a single time. J is TRBJ1-1 and V is TRBV6-6; a weak D match, TRBD1 (5 bases). This CDR3 contains 13 residues. V was pared by 1 base and J by 11 bases, with 14 bases between. The V gene's germline CDR1 is MNHNY and CDR2 SVGAGI (reference sequence). CDR3 in amino acids: CASSYFRATEAFF. The CDR3 coding sequence is TGTGCCAGCAGTTACTTCCGGGCGACAGAGGCTTTCTTT.

The genes are TRBV7-9 and TRBJ1-2; D is undetermined. This CDR3 region has 13 residues. CDR1 and CDR2 from the germline V gene are SEHNR and FQNEAQ (reference sequence). V was pared by 5 bases and J by 3 bases, with 10 bases between. The CDR3 here is CASSIGFHYGYTF. CDR3 bases: TGTGCCAGCAGCATCGGGTTTCACTATGGCTACACCTTC.

The genes are TRBV3-1 (or the pseudogene TRBV3-2) and TRBJ2-3; TRBD2 matches at 7 bases. Germline V gene data show CDR1 as LGHDT and CDR2 as YNNKEL (reference sequence). V gave up 3 bases and J gave up 3 bases; unmatched junction bases: 12. CDR3 size: 17 residues. In nucleotides, the CDR3 is TGTGCCAGCAGCCAGTCCTGGAAGCGGGGCCCGACAGATACGCAGTATTTT. Translation gives CASSQSWKRGPTDTQYF.

This sequence joins TRBV6-5 and TRBJ1-2, with D tentatively TRBD1 (5 bases). Germline CDR1 is MNHEY and CDR2 is SVGAGI. Trimming stripped 0 bases from V and 7 bases from J, with 12 bases between. The CDR3 length is 14 residues. The CDR3 DNA follows: TGTGCCAGCAGTTACTCTCGAGGGGCAGGTGGCTACACCTTC. Translating it yields CASSYSRGAGGYTF.

This clone has just a few counts. This chain links TRBV5-1 with TRBJ2-1; 12 bases are shared with TRBD1. The CDR3 consists of 15 residues. Germline-derived CDR1 and CDR2 are SGHRS and YFSETQ. V shed 3 bases and J 7 bases; nucleotides not matched to a gene: 5. CDR3 coding DNA: TGCGCCAGCAGCTCGGAGGGACAGGGGGCGAATGAGCAGTTCTTC. Translation gives CASSSEGQGANEQFF.

This rearrangement joins TRBV7-3 to TRBJ2-3; TRBD2 is a possible D gene (5 bases). V dropped 5 bases and J dropped 2 bases, with 11 bases sitting between them. The CDR3 is 14 amino acids. The V gene's germline CDR1 is SGHTA and CDR2 FQGTGA. CDR3 sequence reads: CASSTGLITDTQYF. CDR3 sequence (DNA): TGTGCCAGCAGCACCGGACTCATCACAGATACGCAGTATTTT. The variable domain in full, with the rest retrieved from reference TRBV7-3 and TRBJ2-3, is GAGVSQTPSNKVTEKGKYVELRCDPISGHTALYWYRQSLGQGPEFLIYFQGTGAADDSGLPNDRFFAVRPEGSVSTLKIQRTERGDSAVYLCASSTGLITDTQYFGPGTRLTVL.

This chain joins TRBV25-1 and TRBJ1-2; D is unclear. Germline V gene data show CDR1 as MGHDK and CDR2 as SYGVNS. The CDR3 length is 12 residues. Trimming took 4 bases from V and 4 from J, leaving 7 bases between them. The CDR3 bases are TGTGCCAGCAGTGGACGGAGCTATGGCTACACCTTC. Its protein is CASSGRSYGYTF.

This clone was seen a single time. This chain connects TRBV28 to TRBJ1-6; tentative D call: TRBD1 (6 bases). V was pared by 4 bases and J by 9 bases, with 13 bases between. From germline, CDR1 is MDHEN and CDR2 SYDVKM. This CDR3 contains 14 residues. As DNA, the CDR3 is TGTGCCAGCAGTTCCCCGACAGGAGTTTCACCCCTCCACTTT. The encoded protein is CASSSPTGVSPLHF.

CDR3 region: CASSQEEGTSPYNEQFF. In DNA, the CDR3 is TGCGCCAGCAGCCAAGAGGAGGGGACTAGCCCCTACAATGAGCAGTTCTTC. The rearrangement joins TRBV4-1 to TRBJ2-1, with 9 bases identical to TRBD2. The CDR3 runs to 17 residues. Germline V gives CDR1 MGHRA, CDR2 YSYEKL. V trimming: 0 bases; J trimming: 2 bases; junction bases outside the gene matches: 5.

The V and J genes are TRBV9 and TRBJ2-1; TRBD2 aligns across 10 bases. The CDR3 runs to 15 residues. J was trimmed by 8 bases and V by 3 bases; bases with no gene match: 8. Germline CDR1 and CDR2: SGDLS and YYNGEE. The CDR3 protein is CASSAQRGGADEQFF. CDR3 coding DNA: TGTGCCAGCAGCGCCCAGCGGGGGGGCGCCGATGAGCAGTTCTTC.

The rearrangement links TRBV5-1 to TRBJ1-5, with unresolved D. Germline CDR1 is SGHRS and CDR2 is YFSETQ. V lost 1 base, J lost 2 bases, and 4 bases lay in between. This CDR3 is 13 amino acids long. The CDR3 protein is CASSLTGNQPQHF. The CDR3 DNA follows: TGCGCCAGCAGCTTGACGGGCAATCAGCCCCAGCATTTT.

This rearrangement joins TRBV27 to TRBJ2-5, with D perhaps matching TRBD1 or TRBD2 (6 bases each). The CDR3 is 17 amino acids. The germline CDR1 and CDR2 sequences are MNHEY and SMNVEV (reference sequence). Trimming cost V 4 bases and J 1 base, with 19 bases left between them. CDR3 loop: CASSSIGWGASQETQYF. The CDR3 DNA sequence: TGTGCCAGCAGTTCGATAGGATGGGGGGCGAGCCAAGAGACCCAGTACTTC.

The V gene is TRBV6-2 or TRBV6-3, the J gene TRBJ1-6, with D perhaps TRBD1 (5 bases). The V end was cut by 5 bases, the J end by 5 bases, with 13 bases between. This CDR3 region has 15 residues. Per the germline V gene, CDR1 is MNHEY and CDR2 is SVGEGT. The DNA for the CDR3 is TGTGCCAGCAGTGATCGGACAAAAGATAATTCACCCCTCCACTTT. Protein: CASSDRTKDNSPLHF.

The chain joins TRBV29-1 to TRBJ2-7; maybe TRBD1 (6 bases). The CDR3 length is 14 residues. The germline V and J ends were trimmed by 7 bases and 6 bases, with 22 bases remaining between them. CDR1 and CDR2 from the germline V gene are SQVTM and ANQGSEA. The CDR3 DNA is TGCAGCGCGACGGACAGCACCGACTTATCCGAGCAGTACTTC. This translates into CSATDSTDLSEQYF.

The V gene is TRBV27, the J gene TRBJ1-4; D not certain. Germline V gene sequence: CDR1 MNHEY, CDR2 SMNVEV (reference sequence). The CDR3 is 13 residues long. The ends were cut back, 5 bases at V and 6 bases at J, with 10 bases in the middle. The CDR3 spells CASSRTPDEKLFF. CDR3 in DNA: TGTGCCAGCAGTCGTACGCCGGATGAAAAACTGTTTTTT.

The chain couples TRBV11-3 to TRBJ1-1; weak D call: TRBD1 (5 bases). Germline CDR1 and CDR2: SGHNT and YENEEA. The length of the CDR3 is 15 residues. V was shortened by 1 base and J by 1 base, with 10 bases between the two germline ends. The CDR3 here is CASSLAGTQNTEAFF. CDR3 sequence (DNA): TGTGCCAGCAGCTTAGCCGGGACGCAGAACACTGAAGCTTTCTTT.

The chain carries TRBV3-1 (or the pseudogene TRBV3-2) and TRBJ1-1, with a tentative D call TRBD1 (5 bases). Per the germline V gene, CDR1 is LGHDT and CDR2 is YNNKEL (reference sequence). This CDR3 has 14 amino acids. The germline V and J ends were trimmed by 4 bases and 1 base, with 10 bases remaining between them. The CDR3 nucleotides are TGTGCCAGCAGCCTAGGGGCGTGGAACACTGAAGCTTTCTTT. It translates to CASSLGAWNTEAFF.